The rows below give T cell receptor beta chains drawn from one sample of a study of OX40 agonist ivuxolimab in advanced cancers. Sequencing was performed with immunoSEQ multiplex PCR; in TCRdb, only in-frame clones are kept and a portion is missing. The sample holds about 62,000 clones, approximately 82% seen once. Sequencing was performed on CD4+ or CD8+ T cells sorted from blood, taken in a trial of the OX40 agonist ivuxolimab. These receptors came from an adult with an advanced solid tumor such as melanoma, head and neck, liver or kidney cancer. Each CDR3 is given with its conserved first and last residue. The order of the fields is V gene, CDR3 protein.

TRBV5-1 CASSLEDADYGYTF
TRBV5-1 CASSSGQETQYF
TRBV11-2 CASSFLAQETQYF
TRBV4-1 CASSQEDWASYEQYF
TRBV5-1 CASSLAGGGVYNEQFF
TRBV6-5 CASNKQGMNTEAFF
TRBV6-1 CASRIQEFNTEAFF
TRBV7-8 CASSLVQVLTSGANVLTF
TRBV4-2 CASSQGGRVANYGYTF
TRBV6-5 CASSTDRVGNEQFF
TRBV10-3 CAISDSVRSAATQYF
TRBV4-2 CASSQDRGGGRTEAFF
TRBV2 CASSLGSSSNQPQHF
TRBV9 CASSSGGGRYNEQFF
TRBV12-5 CASGLAGSGETQYF
TRBV7-9 CASSLGRGAGQPQHF
TRBV2 CASSRLAGGPHEQFF
TRBV6-1 CASSATSTGYEQFF
TRBV29-1 CSVGQGANYGYTF
TRBV28 CASSSSSGREAFF